The text below deals with one TCR beta chain. Sequencing was performed with immunoSEQ multiplex PCR; in TCRdb, only in-frame clones are kept and a portion is missing. This table holds 200,000 to 250,000 clones, 84% found once. These data are taken from a study of blood T cell repertoires in COVID-19. There are 12 residues in the CDR3. From germline, CDR1 is MDHEN and CDR2 SYDVKM. The J segment lost 4 bases and the V segment lost 6 bases, leaving 1 base of the junction unmatched. The clonotype was recovered from a woman of 80 years or more with active or convalescent COVID-19. V is TRBV28 and J is TRBJ1-2; 8 bases line up with TRBD1. Sequenced input: peripheral blood. This CDR3 reads CASSTGGYGYTF. The CDR3 DNA sequence: TGTGCCAGCAGCACAGGGGGCTATGGCTACACCTTC.